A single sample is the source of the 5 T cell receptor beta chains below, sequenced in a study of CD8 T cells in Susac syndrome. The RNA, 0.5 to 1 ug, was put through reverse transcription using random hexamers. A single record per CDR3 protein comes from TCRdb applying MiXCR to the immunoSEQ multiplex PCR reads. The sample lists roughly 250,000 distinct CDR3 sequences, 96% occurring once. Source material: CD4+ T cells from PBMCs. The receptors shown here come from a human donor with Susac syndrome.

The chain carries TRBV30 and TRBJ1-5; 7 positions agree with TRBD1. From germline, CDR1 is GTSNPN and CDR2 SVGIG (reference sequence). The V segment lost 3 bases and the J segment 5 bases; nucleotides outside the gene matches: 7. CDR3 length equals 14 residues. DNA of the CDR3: TGTGCCTGGAGAGGGGACAGTGGAGATCAGCCCCAGCATTTT. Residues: CAWRGDSGDQPQHF.

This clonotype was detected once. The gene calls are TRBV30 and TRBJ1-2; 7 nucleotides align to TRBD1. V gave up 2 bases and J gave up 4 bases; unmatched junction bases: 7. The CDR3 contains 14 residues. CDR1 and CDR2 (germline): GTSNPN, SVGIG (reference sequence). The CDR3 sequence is CAWSTPGGFYGYTF. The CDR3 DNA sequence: TGTGCCTGGAGTACCCCAGGGGGTTTCTATGGCTACACCTTC. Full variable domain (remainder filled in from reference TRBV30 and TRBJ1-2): SQTIHQWPATLVQPVGSPLSLECTVEGTSNPNLYWYRQAAGRGLQLLFYSVGIGQISSEVPQNLSASRPQDRQFILSSKKLLLSDSGFYLCAWSTPGGFYGYTFGSGTRLTVV.

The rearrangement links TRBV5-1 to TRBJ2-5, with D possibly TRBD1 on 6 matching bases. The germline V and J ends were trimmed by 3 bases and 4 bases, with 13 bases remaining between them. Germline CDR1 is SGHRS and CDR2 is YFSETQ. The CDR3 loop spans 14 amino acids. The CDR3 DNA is TGCGCCAGCAGCTCCCCCCGGACAGTAGAGACCCAGTACTTC. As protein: CASSSPRTVETQYF.

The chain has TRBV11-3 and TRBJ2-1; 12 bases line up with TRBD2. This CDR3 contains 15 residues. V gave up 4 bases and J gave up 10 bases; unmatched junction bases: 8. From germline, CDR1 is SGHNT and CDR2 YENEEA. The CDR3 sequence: CASSSSLAGGGEQFF. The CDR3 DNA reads TGTGCCAGCAGCTCATCCCTAGCGGGAGGGGGAGAGCAGTTCTTC.

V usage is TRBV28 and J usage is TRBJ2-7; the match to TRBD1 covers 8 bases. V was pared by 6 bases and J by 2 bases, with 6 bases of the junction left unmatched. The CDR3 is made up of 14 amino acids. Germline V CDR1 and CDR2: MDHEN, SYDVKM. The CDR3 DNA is TGTGCCAGCAGCCGACAGGACAGGGCCTACGAGCAGTACTTC. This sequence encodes CASSRQDRAYEQYF.